The clone carrying this T cell receptor beta chain came up a few times. Its antigen is not known. V lost 5 bases to trimming and J lost 4 bases; unmatched junction nucleotides: 14. The CDR3 runs to 16 residues. Germline lookup yields CDR1 DFQATT and CDR2 SNEGSKA (reference sequence). This entry is derived from a study of T-cell memory formation after mild COVID-19. Each CDR3 protein gets one entry after TCRdb re-called the 5' RACE reads with MiXCR. The sample includes roughly 300,000 distinct CDR3 sequences, roughly 8% of them seen just once. The study's findings and limits: Chiefly within CM and EM were the contracting CD4+ clones; CD8+ ones were within EMRA.

The V gene is TRBV20-1, the J gene TRBJ2-5; 9 nucleotides match TRBD1. The sequenced sample was PBMCs or a T cell subset sorted from them (not recorded which). The clonotype comes from a young man who had mild COVID-19 (a few samples of this study predate the infection). Cell type and time point are not known. The CDR3 sequence: CSARKDRGTRVETQYF. The CDR3 DNA reads as TGCAGTGCTCGCAAGGACAGGGGTACGCGCGTAGAGACCCAGTACTTC.